This T cell receptor beta chain is from a study of shared clonotypes between healthy human individuals. About the study: Per donor, CD8 memory used one plate, CD8 naive used two, CD4 memory used three and CD4 naive used three.

Clones were read by immunoSEQ multiplex PCR, and TCRdb kept only the in-frame ones, dropping some. The sample consists of about 190,000 clones, 66% of them appearing once. Germline loops: CDR1 SGHNT, CDR2 YYREEE (reference sequence). Trimming took 4 bases from V and 3 from J, leaving 15 bases between them. The CDR3 sequence is 15 residues long. HIV-negative, healthy adults without recent acute infections or vaccinations were the donors. Sequenced material: memory CD4+ T cells sorted from blood. Subset defined: CD45RA-negative fraction. The receptor was isolated from a man under 40 in good health. This chain joins TRBV5-4 and TRBJ2-3; unclear D gene. The CDR3 loop reads CASSPSARNTDTQYF. The CDR3 nucleotides are TGTGCCAGCAGCCCCTCGGCTAGAAATACAGATACGCAGTATTTT.